The 22 T cell receptor beta chains in this list originate from one sample, sequenced in a study of T cells after yellow fever vaccination. TCRdb called the 5' RACE reads again in MiXCR, with one record for every CDR3 protein. The sample contains 450,000 to 550,000 distinct CDR3 sequences, just over 20% of which appear only once. The material was PBMCs, obtained more than 20 days after the first yellow fever vaccination. The receptors shown here come from a man younger than 35 who received the YFV17D yellow fever vaccine.

This clonotype was found many times. This chain uses TRBV20-1 with TRBJ2-1; tentatively, D is TRBD2 (5 bases). Trimming pared 6 bases from V and 7 bases from J, leaving 16 bases between. The CDR3 is 13 amino acids. Germline lookup yields CDR1 DFQATT and CDR2 SNEGSKA (reference sequence). CDR3 bases: TGCAGTGCCCGCCGGCCCTCGGGAAATGAGCAGTTCTTC. The encoded protein is CSARRPSGNEQFF.

This chain joins TRBV5-8 and TRBJ1-1, with D tentatively TRBD1 (6 bases). Trimming shortened V by 2 bases and J by 5 bases, and 19 bases separated the two germline ends. Germline CDR1 and CDR2: SGHTS and YDEGEE. This CDR3 has 16 residues. The CDR3 spells CASSLNLGQTWTEAFF. CDR3 in DNA: TGTGCCAGCAGCTTAAACCTTGGACAGACGTGGACTGAAGCTTTCTTT.

The chain uses TRBV7-2 and TRBJ2-3; D is unresolved. V gave up 2 bases and J gave up 1 base, with 10 bases separating them. Germline CDR1 and CDR2: SGHTA and FQGNSA. The CDR3 loop spans 15 amino acids. CDR3 sequence: CASSLPDQGTDTQYF. CDR3 DNA sequence: TGTGCCAGCAGCTTACCGGATCAGGGCACAGATACGCAGTATTTT. The full variable domain, rest sourced from reference TRBV7-2 and TRBJ2-3, is GAGVSQSPSNKVTEKGKDVELRCDPISGHTALYWYRQSLGQGLEFLIYFQGNSAPDKSGLPSDRFSAERTGGSVSTLTIQRTQQEDSAVYLCASSLPDQGTDTQYFGPGTRLTVL.

The genes are TRBV3-1 and TRBJ1-4; no clear D. This CDR3 has 14 residues. The germline gives CDR1 LGHDT, CDR2 YNNKEL (reference sequence). V dropped 0 bases and J dropped 8 bases, with 10 bases sitting between them. CDR3 DNA: TGTGCCAGCAGCCAAGAAAGCGGCGAAGAAAAACTGTTTTTT. Its protein is CASSQESGEEKLFF.

The chain recombines TRBV2 with TRBJ2-1, with 9 bases matching TRBD1. This CDR3 has 13 amino acids. Germline values: CDR1 SNHLY, CDR2 FYNNEI. The ends lost 4 bases at V and 9 bases at J; junction bases unmatched: 4. The CDR3 DNA is TGTGCCAGCAGTGGGGGACAGGGCGGTGAGCAGTTCTTC. Translating it yields CASSGGQGGEQFF.

The V call is TRBV5-8, the J call TRBJ2-1, with 9 bases that match TRBD2. V was pared by 5 bases and J by 5 bases, with 8 bases of the junction left unmatched. From germline, CDR1 is SGHTS and CDR2 YDEGEE. The CDR3 spans 15 residues. CDR3 region: CASRWPGLADNEQFF. The CDR3 DNA sequence: TGTGCCAGCAGATGGCCGGGACTAGCCGACAATGAGCAGTTCTTC.

The table lists this clonotype with a few counts. The chain combines TRBV4-1 with TRBJ1-1; TRBD1 matches 10 bases. This CDR3 region has 16 residues. Germline trimming cut 5 bases from V and 0 bases from J; bases unmatched to any gene: 6. Per germline, CDR1 MGHRA and CDR2 YSYEKL. In DNA form, the CDR3 reads TGCGCCAGCAGCAGGGGGACAGGGGTTGTGAACACTGAAGCTTTCTTT. Its translation: CASSRGTGVVNTEAFF.

This clonotype was seen a single time. V gene TRBV3-1 combines with J gene TRBJ2-3; TRBD2 aligns across 9 bases. The trim removed 6 bases at V and 5 bases at J, leaving 3 bases unmatched. This CDR3 region has 13 residues. From germline, CDR1 is LGHDT and CDR2 YNNKEL (reference sequence). CDR3: CASRRGGEDTQYF. The CDR3 coding sequence is TGTGCCAGCAGACGCGGGGGGGAAGATACGCAGTATTTT.

This clonotype was detected only a few times. J is TRBJ1-5 and V is TRBV29-1; D remains ambiguous. V gave up 7 bases and J gave up 0 bases, with 10 bases separating them. Looked up from germline, CDR1 is SQVTM and CDR2 is ANQGSEA. The CDR3 runs to 13 residues. Written as DNA, the CDR3 is TGCAGCGCCTCGACAAGTAGCAATCAGCCCCAGCATTTT. Protein sequence: CSASTSSNQPQHF. The full variable domain, completed using reference TRBV29-1 and TRBJ1-5, is SAVISQKPSRDICQRGTSLTIQCQVDSQVTMMFWYRQQPGQSLTLIATANQGSEATYESGFVIDKFPISRPNLTFSTLTVSNMSPEDSSIYLCSASTSSNQPQHFGDGTRLSIL.

The chain combines TRBV7-2 with TRBJ2-5; 8 nucleotides align to TRBD1. There are 14 residues in the CDR3. The V and J ends lost 5 bases and 5 bases, in that order; junction bases with no gene match: 7. Germline loops: CDR1 SGHTA, CDR2 FQGNSA. The CDR3 DNA is TGTGCCAGCAGCGGCAACAGGGGGAGCGAGACCCAGTACTTC. Translated: CASSGNRGSETQYF.

The rearrangement joins TRBV18 to TRBJ2-7; D might be TRBD1 (7 bases). This CDR3 region has 13 residues. The ends were cut back, 6 bases at V and 6 bases at J, with 15 bases in the middle. Germline lookup yields CDR1 KGHSH and CDR2 LQKENI. The CDR3 region is CASSQGGGSEQYV. As DNA, the CDR3 is TGTGCCAGCTCCCAGGGGGGTGGATCCGAGCAGTACGTC.

This sequence joins TRBV23-1 and TRBJ2-2; 8 nucleotides match TRBD1. TRBV23-1 is designated an ORF whose function remains uncertain. V was clipped by 0 bases and J by 0 bases; unmatched bases: 9. This CDR3 spans 19 amino acids. This CDR3 is CASSQSCSGGRANTGELFF. In nucleotides, the CDR3 is TGCGCCAGCAGTCAATCTTGCTCAGGGGGCAGAGCGAACACCGGGGAGCTGTTTTTT.

CDR3 in amino acids: CASSSLAGKTDTQYF. The DNA for the CDR3 is TGTGCCAGCAGCTCACTAGCGGGGAAAACAGATACGCAGTATTTT. The chain has TRBV7-3 and TRBJ2-3; 10 bases line up with TRBD2. The germline CDR1 and CDR2 sequences are SGHTA and FQGTGA. This CDR3 has 15 amino acids. V trimming: 4 bases; J trimming: 3 bases; junction bases outside the gene matches: 4. Full variable domain (remainder filled in from reference TRBV7-3 and TRBJ2-3): GAGVSQTPSNKVTEKGKYVELRCDPISGHTALYWYRQSLGQGPEFLIYFQGTGAADDSGLPNDRFFAVRPEGSVSTLKIQRTERGDSAVYLCASSSLAGKTDTQYFGPGTRLTVL.

J is TRBJ2-3 and V is TRBV20-1; 7 nucleotides match TRBD2. CDR1 is DFQATT, CDR2 SNEGSKA, per germline (reference sequence). This CDR3 comprises 12 residues. The J segment lost 4 bases and the V segment lost 6 bases, leaving 4 bases of the junction unmatched. CDR3 nucleotide sequence: TGCAGTGCCCCGAGCGGGGCAGATACGCAGTATTTT. Encoded protein: CSAPSGADTQYF.

This chain joins TRBV18 and TRBJ1-5, with D possibly being TRBD1 (5 bases). CDR1 and CDR2 (germline): KGHSH, LQKENI. The V and J ends lost 3 bases and 8 bases respectively, with 11 bases between them. The length of the CDR3 is 13 residues. CDR3 protein: CASSPGVPEPQHF. DNA for the CDR3: TGTGCCAGCTCACCGGGGGTTCCGGAGCCCCAGCATTTT.

This clonotype came up many times. The CDR3, as DNA: TGTGCCATCAGTGATTTTGACAGGGTGGGTCAGCCCCAGCATTTT. Protein product: CAISDFDRVGQPQHF. The chain recombines TRBV10-3 with TRBJ1-5, with 7 bases that match TRBD1. Losses at the gene ends were 3 bases for V and 6 bases for J; bases not matched to a gene: 8. This CDR3 comprises 15 residues. CDR1 and CDR2 from the germline V gene are ENHRY and SYGVKD.

This clonotype was seen repeatedly, ten times or more. The rearrangement links TRBV3-1 to TRBJ2-1; 8 bases align to TRBD2. There are 14 residues in the CDR3. Trimming cost V 1 base and J 10 bases; bases outside gene matches: 6. CDR1 and CDR2 from the germline V gene are LGHDT and YNNKEL (reference sequence). The CDR3 nucleotides read TGTGCCAGCAGCCAAGGCTATCGGGGGGGGGAGCAGTTCTTC. Its translation is CASSQGYRGGEQFF.

The chain links TRBV2 to TRBJ1-2, with TRBD1 as a possible D gene (5 bases). The V end was cut by 4 bases, the J end by 8 bases, with 14 bases between. CDR1 is SNHLY, CDR2 FYNNEI, per germline. The CDR3 contains 13 residues. The CDR3 nucleotides read TGTGCCAGCAGTGTTAGGGGAACGGAGGGCTACACCTTC. It encodes CASSVRGTEGYTF.

This clonotype was observed a few times. CDR3 sequence (DNA): TGTGCCAGCTCACCAGTACAGAGAGCTAGCACAGATACGCAGTATTTT. Amino acid sequence: CASSPVQRASTDTQYF. The chain carries TRBV18 and TRBJ2-3; D is unresolved. There are 16 residues in the CDR3. Germline V gene sequence: CDR1 KGHSH, CDR2 LQKENI. Between the trimmed V and J ends, which lost 2 bases and 0 bases, there was a span of 12 bases.

The chain joins TRBV20-1 to TRBJ1-4, with D possibly being TRBD1 (5 bases). Trimming left V 6 bases short and J 3 bases short, with 17 bases between. This CDR3 is 15 amino acids long. Looked up from germline, CDR1 is DFQATT and CDR2 is SNEGSKA (reference sequence). The CDR3 loop is CSARDPRTSNEKLFF. CDR3 DNA: TGCAGTGCAAGGGACCCTAGGACATCTAATGAAAAACTGTTTTTT.

The chain uses TRBV10-2 and TRBJ2-1; TRBD2 matches at 14 bases. V gave up 8 bases and J gave up 5 bases; unmatched junction bases: 2. The CDR3 length is 14 residues. Germline CDR1 reads WSHSY; CDR2 reads SAAADI. CDR3 nucleotide sequence: TGCGCCAGCCGGACTAGCGGGGGGAACAATGAGCAGTTCTTC. It is translated as CASRTSGGNNEQFF.

This sequence joins TRBV2 and TRBJ2-1; tentative D call: TRBD2 (5 bases). The CDR3 contains 15 residues. The V gene's germline CDR1 is SNHLY and CDR2 FYNNEI. Trimming stripped 6 bases from V and 7 bases from J, with 19 bases between. CDR3 residues: CASRIRAGGWNEQFF. As DNA, the CDR3 is TGTGCCAGCAGGATTAGGGCCGGAGGTTGGAATGAGCAGTTCTTC.